A selection of T cell receptor beta chains follows, all from one sample in a study of cytomegalovirus exposure and HLA in healthy donors. Sequencing used immunoSEQ multiplex PCR; TCRdb keeps in-frame clones, though not all of them. Seen here are some 150,000 clones, around 73% observed once, and the top ten hold 1.5% to 2%. Sequenced sample: PBMCs. All receptors come from a female donor in good health and CMV-seronegative. Each CDR3 is given with its conserved first and last residue. The D gene is left open where the match is weak. Not every row has a clone size; where given, it reads once, few, many or a size class.

j_call	d_call	clone_size	v_call	cdr3_aa	cdr3_nt
TRBJ1-5	TRBD1	.	TRBV2	CASRGYGTGSSSNQPQHF	TGTGCCAGCAGGGGTTACGGGACAGGGAGTAGTAGCAATCAGCCCCAGCATTTT
TRBJ2-1	.	once	TRBV19	CASSPGAFVDGQFF	TGTGCCAGTAGCCCAGGGGCATTTGTCGATGGGCAGTTCTTC
TRBJ2-1	TRBD2	.	TRBV5-1	CASSLNPGLADYSYNEQFF	TGCGCCAGCAGCTTGAACCCGGGACTAGCGGATTACTCCTACAATGAGCAGTTCTTC
TRBJ1-2	.	.	TRBV30	CAWSFSGGLNGYTF	TGTGCCTGGAGTTTTTCCGGGGGGCTTAATGGCTACACCTTC
TRBJ2-3	.	.	TRBV12-5	CASGFSLSTDTQYF	TGTGCTAGTGGTTTCTCCCTTAGCACAGATACGCAGTATTTT
TRBJ1-1	.	few	TRBV5-6	CASSLSGGEMNTEAFF	TGTGCCAGCAGCTTGTCCGGGGGGGAGATGAACACTGAAGCTTTCTTT
TRBJ2-3	.	few	TRBV6-5	CASSALPGSTDTQYF	TGTGCCAGCAGCGCCCTTCCGGGATCCACAGATACGCAGTATTTT
TRBJ1-1	.	.	TRBV5-4	CASSLVGGGSGTEAFF	TGTGCCAGCAGCTTGGTTGGGGGGGGCTCCGGCACTGAAGCTTTCTTT
TRBJ2-5	TRBD2	few	TRBV7-2	CASSLGVVAGWQETQYF	TGTGCCAGCAGCTTAGGGGTGGTAGCGGGGTGGCAAGAGACCCAGTACTTC
TRBJ1-2	TRBD1	.	TRBV4-1	CASSRTGGSHYGYTF	TGCGCCAGCAGCCGGACAGGGGGCTCTCACTATGGCTACACCTTC
TRBJ2-1	.	once	TRBV6-5	CASSLTGSEQFF	TGTGCCAGCAGCCTCACAGGGAGCGAGCAGTTCTTC
TRBJ2-5	.	.	TRBV5-6	CASSFGQTQRETQYF	TGTGCCAGCAGCTTCGGACAGACGCAGCGCGAGACCCAGTACTTC
TRBJ1-1	TRBD1	few	TRBV27	CASSLGQGAAEAFF	TGTGCCAGCAGTTTAGGGCAGGGGGCCGCTGAAGCTTTCTTT
TRBJ2-2	TRBD1	once	TRBV7-3	CASRQTGGDTGELFF	TGTGCCAGCAGACAAACAGGGGGCGATACCGGGGAGCTGTTTTTT
TRBJ2-2	.	.	TRBV2	CASSRGSSVGGELFF	TGTGCCAGCAGCCGAGGGTCTAGCGTGGGCGGGGAGCTGTTTTTT
TRBJ2-1	.	once	TRBV27	CASSIRRDNEQFF	TGTGCCAGCAGTATCCGACGGGACAATGAGCAGTTCTTC
TRBJ2-7	.	once	TRBV6-5	CASSYSIAGRNEQYF	TGTGCCAGCAGTTACTCGATCGCAGGTAGGAACGAGCAGTACTTC
TRBJ1-3	TRBD1	.	TRBV5-1	CASSLQGQGFSGNTIYF	TGCGCCAGCAGCTTGCAGGGACAGGGCTTCTCTGGAAACACCATATATTTT
TRBJ2-7	TRBD2	.	TRBV18	CASSPLGLAGGEGEQYF	TGTGCCAGCTCACCACTGGGACTAGCGGGAGGTGAGGGCGAGCAGTACTTC
TRBJ2-1	.	.	TRBV29-1	CSAGDWGEPKIF	TGCAGCGCCGGGGACTGGGGGGAGCCGAAGATCTTC
TRBJ1-4	.	.	TRBV30	CAWRGEAANEKLFF	TGTGCCTGGAGGGGTGAGGCAGCTAATGAAAAACTGTTTTTT
TRBJ2-1	TRBD2	.	TRBV14	CASSRLLGTTDNEQFF	TGTGCCAGCAGCCGACTACTCGGGACTACCGACAATGAGCAGTTCTTC
TRBJ1-2	.	.	TRBV2	CASSENLGGFGLYGYTF	TGTGCCAGCAGTGAAAACCTGGGGGGATTCGGGCTCTATGGCTACACCTTC
TRBJ2-7	TRBD1	few	TRBV18	CASSPGQVTYEQYF	TGTGCCAGCTCACCGGGACAGGTAACCTACGAGCAGTACTTC
TRBJ2-1	.	few	TRBV29-1	CSASNSEQFF	TGCAGCGCTAGCAATTCTGAGCAGTTCTTC
TRBJ2-5	TRBD1	.	TRBV28	CASSRTGQETQYF	TGTGCCAGCAGTCGGACAGGTCAAGAGACCCAGTACTTC
TRBJ2-7	.	.	TRBV10-1	CASSDREREHEQYF	TGCGCCAGCAGTGACAGGGAAAGGGAACACGAGCAGTACTTC
TRBJ1-1	.	few	TRBV19	CASSEKKRTDEAFF	TGTGCCAGTAGTGAGAAGAAGAGGACAGATGAAGCTTTCTTT
TRBJ2-7	TRBD2	.	TRBV11-2	CASSLRVRTSGSYEQYF	TGTGCCAGCAGCTTAAGGGTACGGACTAGCGGTTCCTACGAGCAGTACTTC
TRBJ1-2	.	.	TRBV6-6	CASSYSPREDGYTF	TGTGCCAGCAGTTACTCACCCAGAGAGGATGGCTACACCTTC
TRBJ1-5	.	.	TRBV7-9	CASSAGASHQPQHF	TGTGCCAGCAGCGCGGGAGCCAGCCATCAGCCCCAGCATTTT
TRBJ2-2	.	once	TRBV5-8	CASSFSWTQNTGELFF	TGTGCCAGCAGCTTTAGTTGGACTCAGAACACCGGGGAGCTGTTTTTT
TRBJ1-3	.	few	TRBV27	CASIDLSSGNTIYF	TGTGCCAGCATCGACTTAAGCTCTGGAAACACCATATATTTT
TRBJ2-3	TRBD2	.	TRBV6-4	CASSPKAGGSTDTQYF	TGTGCCAGCAGCCCCAAGGCGGGAGGGAGCACAGATACGCAGTATTTT
TRBJ2-5	TRBD1	once	TRBV7-6	CASSLGVQGVSETQYF	TGTGCCAGCAGCTTAGGTGTGCAGGGGGTTTCGGAGACCCAGTACTTC
TRBJ1-5	.	.	TRBV6-4	CASSVQSNQPQHF	TGTGCCAGCAGTGTACAGAGCAATCAGCCCCAGCATTTT
TRBJ1-2	.	few	TRBV5-4	CASSDRSTNYGYTF	TGTGCCAGCAGCGACAGGTCCACGAACTATGGCTACACCTTC
TRBJ2-7	TRBD1	.	TRBV28	CASRPVTTGTYEQYF	TGTGCCAGTCGACCAGTGACGACAGGGACCTACGAGCAGTACTTC
TRBJ1-2	TRBD1	.	TRBV30	CAWSSRDRGDGYTF	TGTGCCTGGAGTTCGCGGGACAGGGGGGATGGCTACACCTTC
TRBJ1-2	TRBD1	.	TRBV5-1	CASSLGQGAYGYTF	TGCGCCAGCAGCTTAGGACAGGGGGCGTACGGCTACACCTTC
TRBJ1-6	TRBD1	.	TRBV6-5	CASTRDRGNRSPLHF	TGTGCCAGCACCAGGGACAGGGGGAACCGGTCACCCCTCCACTTT
TRBJ2-1	TRBD1	.	TRBV16	CASSQLGARGLYNEQFF	TGTGCCAGCAGCCAATTAGGGGCAAGGGGGCTCTACAATGAGCAGTTCTTC
TRBJ1-5	.	.	TRBV7-2	CASSPQGSDQPQHF	TGTGCCAGCAGCCCCCAGGGTTCCGATCAGCCCCAGCATTTT
TRBJ1-2	TRBD1	.	TRBV9	CASSGAGTGGDGYTF	TGTGCCAGCAGCGGCGCCGGGACAGGGGGCGATGGCTACACCTTC
TRBJ2-7	TRBD2	.	TRBV29-1	CSVARGVSYEQYF	TGCAGCGTTGCGCGGGGGGTCTCCTACGAGCAGTACTTC
TRBJ1-1	.	.	TRBV9	CASSVVMGGRTEAFF	TGTGCCAGCAGCGTAGTAATGGGGGGAAGGACTGAAGCTTTCTTT
TRBJ1-1	.	.	TRBV19	CASSMPEMIQGSVNTEAFF	TGTGCCAGTAGTATGCCCGAGATGATTCAGGGTTCCGTCAACACTGAAGCTTTCTTT
TRBJ2-1	TRBD2	.	TRBV5-1	CASSARGEGPYNEQFF	TGCGCCAGCAGCGCCCGGGGGGAAGGTCCCTACAATGAGCAGTTCTTC
TRBJ1-2	TRBD1	.	TRBV10-3	CAITRDRVNYGYTF	TGTGCCATCACCAGGGACAGGGTTAACTATGGCTACACCTTC